The rows below give T cell receptor beta chains drawn from one sample of a study of T-cell reconstitution after alpha-beta-depleted transplantation in children. Each CDR3 protein is one row after TCRdb ran MiXCR on the PCR reads. Here the sample spans hundreds of thousands of distinct CDR3 sequences, 10% to 15% being singletons. The sequencing used PBMCs, mostly from graft donor cells, collected 360 days after TCRalphabeta/CD19-depleted stem cell transplant. These receptors were taken from a male patient aged 10-17 years who had a stem cell transplant for acute myeloid leukemia, so the T cells may come from the graft donor. CDR3s include the opening cysteine and the closing phenylalanine or tryptophan.

V: TRBV20-1; J: TRBJ2-7; CDR3: CSADQGIDEQYF
V: TRBV20-1; J: TRBJ2-7; CDR3: CSARGGQGNSYEQYF
V: TRBV7-2; J: TRBJ2-1; CDR3: CASSLGGGVPYNEQFF
V: TRBV12-3/TRBV12-4; J: TRBJ2-5; CDR3: CASCDRGQETQYF
V: TRBV11-2; J: TRBJ2-2; CDR3: CASSTDRVWEFGELFF
V: TRBV12-3/TRBV12-4; J: TRBJ2-7; CDR3: CASSLDPGVAVYYEQYF
V: TRBV7-9; J: TRBJ2-1; CDR3: CASSDPRGAYNEQFF
V: TRBV29-1; J: TRBJ2-5; CDR3: CSVTGTPEGETQYF
V: TRBV7-3; J: TRBJ2-3; CDR3: CASSPTTSGSDTQYF
V: TRBV20-1; J: TRBJ2-1; CDR3: CSAPQRGPNYNEQFF
V: TRBV27; J: TRBJ2-6; CDR3: CASSLSPGQVYSGANVLTF
V: TRBV27; J: TRBJ2-3; CDR3: CASRKDREVTDTQYF
V: TRBV30; J: TRBJ2-7; CDR3: CAWSVSRQGSYEQYF
V: TRBV7-2; J: TRBJ2-2; CDR3: CASSLAGGSTGELFF
V: TRBV28; J: TRBJ2-1; CDR3: CASSPGTRGFF
V: TRBV20-1; J: TRBJ2-7; CDR3: CSAAGQTPDYEQYF
V: TRBV20-1; J: TRBJ2-3; CDR3: CSAGGQTDTQYF
V: TRBV6-1; J: TRBJ2-1; CDR3: CASSPTGFPYNEQFF
V: TRBV2; J: TRBJ2-3; CDR3: CASSDDFRTDTQYF
V: TRBV20-1; J: TRBJ1-2; CDR3: CSATNTGIGYTF
V: TRBV6-1; J: TRBJ2-2; CDR3: CASTYPGLAGGWTGELFF
V: TRBV10-3; J: TRBJ2-1; CDR3: CAIRAGSWDEQFF
V: TRBV7-2; J: TRBJ2-7; CDR3: CASSISGTSGYEQYF
V: TRBV7-9; J: TRBJ2-1; CDR3: CASSLTTGLLFYNEQFF
V: TRBV3-1; J: TRBJ1-2; CDR3: CASSLRQFYGYTF
V: TRBV20-1; J: TRBJ2-3; CDR3: CSASSLLRTSGSAPTDTQYF
V: TRBV12-3/TRBV12-4; J: TRBJ2-2; CDR3: CASSLSLTGVGGELFF
V: TRBV6-5; J: TRBJ1-5; CDR3: CASSYKGIGGSNQPQHF
V: TRBV5-1; J: TRBJ2-7; CDR3: CASSLVRGYEQYF
V: TRBV20-1; J: TRBJ2-3; CDR3: CSSTLPGLASSTDTQYF
V: TRBV11-2; J: TRBJ2-7; CDR3: CASSLVQGLSYEQYF
V: TRBV7-2; J: TRBJ2-1; CDR3: CASAPAGGYNEQFF
V: TRBV14; J: TRBJ2-1; CDR3: CASSQDASGSYEQFF
V: TRBV20-1; J: TRBJ2-1; CDR3: CSASGTSGYNEQFF
V: TRBV7-2; J: TRBJ1-4; CDR3: CASSLPPWGGYNEKLFF
V: TRBV6-1; J: TRBJ2-1; CDR3: CASSTGTSGWNEQFF
V: TRBV28; J: TRBJ2-7; CDR3: CASRRLESYEQYF
V: TRBV20-1; J: TRBJ2-2; CDR3: CSARNLASHRELFF
V: TRBV20-1; J: TRBJ2-1; CDR3: CSARGLELRVWNNEQFF
V: TRBV11-2; J: TRBJ2-1; CDR3: CASSLGTGLAGADPYNEQFF
V: TRBV12-3/TRBV12-4; J: TRBJ2-7; CDR3: CASSLRHPPGAYEQYF
V: TRBV28; J: TRBJ2-1; CDR3: CASTPPGLIFPGEQFF
V: TRBV20-1; J: TRBJ2-7; CDR3: CSASRLAGRSYEQYF
V: TRBV5-1; J: TRBJ1-1; CDR3: CASSFINTEAFF
V: TRBV4-3; J: TRBJ2-3; CDR3: CASSQDDSNTDTQYF
V: TRBV3-1; J: TRBJ2-7; CDR3: CASSQNIMGRTYEQYF
V: TRBV6-5; J: TRBJ2-1; CDR3: CASSTLLGRLSNEQFF
V: TRBV3-1; J: TRBJ2-7; CDR3: CASSNRGTLEQYF
V: TRBV7-6; J: TRBJ2-5; CDR3: CASSSNILDRVRQETQYF
V: TRBV29-1; J: TRBJ2-3; CDR3: CSVGGSVDTQYF
V: TRBV5-1; J: TRBJ2-3; CDR3: CASSTPRGVADTQYF
V: TRBV24-1; J: TRBJ1-2; CDR3: CATSDPDRSNYGYTF
V: TRBV6-2/TRBV6-3; J: TRBJ2-1; CDR3: CASSRLAGGGQFF
V: TRBV6-1; J: TRBJ2-1; CDR3: CASRGSGGTYNEQFF
V: TRBV7-9; J: TRBJ2-5; CDR3: CASSPKPTSGSAQYF
V: TRBV5-1; J: TRBJ2-5; CDR3: CASRDLGVPETQYF
V: TRBV20-1; J: TRBJ2-3; CDR3: CSARDMGRSTDTQYF